Detailed here is one T cell receptor (beta chain). This specimen comes from a study of blood T cell repertoires in COVID-19. Study summary: T cells, B-cell-depleted T cells, or PBMCs supplied cDNA or gDNA.

Generated by immunoSEQ multiplex PCR, the TCRdb table keeps only in-frame clones and is missing some. Among 50,000 to 70,000 clones listed, 88% were seen once. The CDR3 sequence is 13 residues long. Per the germline V gene, CDR1 is SGHRS and CDR2 is YFSETQ. V shed 5 bases and J shed 0 bases, with 6 bases lying between them. Sequenced material: peripheral blood. The V and J genes are TRBV5-1 and TRBJ1-3; the D is unclear. The receptor was isolated from a man aged 55-75 years with acute or convalescent COVID-19. The CDR3 spells CASSVNSGNTIYF. The CDR3 nucleotides are TGCGCCAGCAGTGTAAACTCTGGAAACACCATATATTTT.